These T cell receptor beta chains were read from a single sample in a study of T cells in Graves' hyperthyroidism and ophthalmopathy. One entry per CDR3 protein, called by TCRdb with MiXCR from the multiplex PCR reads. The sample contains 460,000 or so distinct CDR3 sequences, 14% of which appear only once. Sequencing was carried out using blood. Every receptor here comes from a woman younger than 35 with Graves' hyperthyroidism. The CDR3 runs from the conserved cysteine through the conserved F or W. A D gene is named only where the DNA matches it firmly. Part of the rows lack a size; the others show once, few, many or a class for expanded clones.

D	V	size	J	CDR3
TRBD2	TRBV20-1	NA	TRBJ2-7	CSARDPGSGRGDEQYF
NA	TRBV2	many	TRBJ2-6	CASSVRLSGANVLTF
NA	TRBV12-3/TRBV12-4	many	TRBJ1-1	CASQVGGNTEAFF
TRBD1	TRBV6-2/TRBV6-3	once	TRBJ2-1	CASRTTGGRSEFF
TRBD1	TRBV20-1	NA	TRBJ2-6	CSATMGQSSGANVLTF
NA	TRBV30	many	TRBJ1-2	CAWESRVDYGYTF
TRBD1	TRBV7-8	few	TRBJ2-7	CASSLGQEYYEQYF
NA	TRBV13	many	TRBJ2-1	CASSPTPGRINVYNEQFF
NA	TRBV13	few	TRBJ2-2	CASSDKGAGDTGELFF
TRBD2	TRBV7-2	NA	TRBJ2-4	CASSSGSGGNIQYF
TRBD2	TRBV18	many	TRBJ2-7	CASSPPGLAAYEQYF
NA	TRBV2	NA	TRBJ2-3	CASSVNRDTDTQYF
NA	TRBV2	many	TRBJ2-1	CATAGSYNEQFF
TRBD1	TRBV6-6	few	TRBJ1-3	CASSYGDRVSAGNTIYF
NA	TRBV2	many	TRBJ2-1	CASTVLAGRYNEQFF
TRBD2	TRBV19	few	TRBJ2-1	CASSTEREGDEQFF
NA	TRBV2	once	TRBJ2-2	CASTRTANTGELFF
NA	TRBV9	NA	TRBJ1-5	CARPLRDDGNQPQHF
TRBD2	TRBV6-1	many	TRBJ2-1	CASSRSGRPANEQFF
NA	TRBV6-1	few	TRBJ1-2	CASSEGDNRYYSYGYTF
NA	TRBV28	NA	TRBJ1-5	CASSLWGELQPQHF
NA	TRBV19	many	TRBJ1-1	CASRKGDPEAFF
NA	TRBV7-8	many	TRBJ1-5	CASSSSGGGAGQPQHF
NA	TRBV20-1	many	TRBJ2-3	CSAKESTDTQYF
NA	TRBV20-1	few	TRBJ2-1	CSASLLNDVYNEQFF
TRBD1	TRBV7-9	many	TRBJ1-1	CASSEQQGARTEAFF
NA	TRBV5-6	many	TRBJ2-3	CASSLPRQGHPDTQYF
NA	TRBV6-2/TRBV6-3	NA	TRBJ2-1	CASSYSRGVNEQFF
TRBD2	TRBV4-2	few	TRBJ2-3	CASSQELAGVTDTQYF
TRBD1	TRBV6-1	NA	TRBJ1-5	CASTLDRGNQPQHF
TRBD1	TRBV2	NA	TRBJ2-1	CASSPGTGGLVTYNEQFF
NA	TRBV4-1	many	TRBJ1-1	CASGGRRGRENAEAFF
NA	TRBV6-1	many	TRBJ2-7	CASSEVNKYEQYF
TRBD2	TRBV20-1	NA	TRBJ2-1	CSARFYSGVIYNEQFF
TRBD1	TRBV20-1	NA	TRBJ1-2	CSARDQGAYYGYTF
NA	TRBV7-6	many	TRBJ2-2	CASSFEIFSGELFF
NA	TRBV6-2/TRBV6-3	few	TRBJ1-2	CASSYRGDGYTF
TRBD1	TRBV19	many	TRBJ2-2	CASSGQASNTGELFF
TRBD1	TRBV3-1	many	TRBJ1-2	CASSQVQGYGYTF